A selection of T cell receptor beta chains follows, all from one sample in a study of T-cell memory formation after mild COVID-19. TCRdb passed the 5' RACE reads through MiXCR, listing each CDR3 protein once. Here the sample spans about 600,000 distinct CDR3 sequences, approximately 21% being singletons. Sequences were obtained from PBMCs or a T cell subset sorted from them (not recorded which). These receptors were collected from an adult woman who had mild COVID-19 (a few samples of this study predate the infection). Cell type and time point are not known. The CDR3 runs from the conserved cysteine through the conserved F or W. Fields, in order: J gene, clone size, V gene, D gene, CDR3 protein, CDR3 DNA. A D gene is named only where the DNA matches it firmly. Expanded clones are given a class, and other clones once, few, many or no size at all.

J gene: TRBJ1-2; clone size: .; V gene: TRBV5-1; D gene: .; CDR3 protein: CASSFSRASGGYTF; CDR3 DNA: TGCGCCAGCAGCTTTAGCAGGGCTTCTGGTGGCTACACCTTC
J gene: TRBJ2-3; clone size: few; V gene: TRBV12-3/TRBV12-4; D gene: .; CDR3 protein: CASSFGSRADTQYF; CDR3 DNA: TGTGCCAGCAGTTTTGGTAGTCGCGCAGATACGCAGTATTTT
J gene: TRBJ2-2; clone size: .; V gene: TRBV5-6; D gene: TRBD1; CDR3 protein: CASSFLTGTGSTGELFF; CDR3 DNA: TGTGCCAGCAGCTTTCTCACCGGGACAGGGAGCACCGGGGAGCTGTTTTTT
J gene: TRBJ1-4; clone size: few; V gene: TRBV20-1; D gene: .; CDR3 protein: CSARDVVGEGNNEKLFF; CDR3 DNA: TGCAGTGCTAGAGATGTTGTCGGGGAGGGAAATAATGAAAAACTGTTTTTT
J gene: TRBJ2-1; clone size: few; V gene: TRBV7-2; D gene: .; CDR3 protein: CASSLGVSVRQFF; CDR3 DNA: TGTGCCAGCAGCTTAGGGGTGAGTGTACGGCAGTTCTTC
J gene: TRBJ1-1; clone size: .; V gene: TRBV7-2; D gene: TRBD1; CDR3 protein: CASSPRTGRTMNTEAFF; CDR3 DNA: TGTGCCAGCAGCCCGAGGACAGGAAGAACCATGAACACTGAAGCTTTCTTT
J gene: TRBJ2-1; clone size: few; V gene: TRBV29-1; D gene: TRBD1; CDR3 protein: CSVSGTGRSSYNEQFF; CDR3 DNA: TGCAGCGTTTCCGGGACAGGCCGTAGCTCCTACAATGAGCAGTTCTTC
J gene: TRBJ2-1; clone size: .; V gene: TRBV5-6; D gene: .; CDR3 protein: CASSLDDGPGLPGYNEQFF; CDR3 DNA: TGTGCCAGCAGCTTGGACGACGGACCGGGACTCCCGGGTTACAATGAGCAGTTCTTC
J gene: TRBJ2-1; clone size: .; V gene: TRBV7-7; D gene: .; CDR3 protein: CASSVLESSYNEQFF; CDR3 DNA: TGTGCTAGCAGCGTACTCGAGAGCTCCTACAATGAGCAGTTCTTC
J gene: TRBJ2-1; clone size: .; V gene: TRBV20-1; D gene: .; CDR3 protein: CSAVGNYNEQFF; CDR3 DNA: TGCAGTGCTGTGGGGAACTACAATGAGCAGTTCTTC
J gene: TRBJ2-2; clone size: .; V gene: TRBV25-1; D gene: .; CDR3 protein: CASSELDEYTGELFF; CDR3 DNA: TGTGCCAGCAGTGAACTGGACGAATACACCGGGGAGCTGTTTTTT
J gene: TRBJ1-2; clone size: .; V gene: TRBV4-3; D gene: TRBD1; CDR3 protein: CASSQGTGGGYGYTF; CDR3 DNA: TGCGCCAGCAGCCAAGGGACAGGGGGAGGCTATGGCTACACCTTC
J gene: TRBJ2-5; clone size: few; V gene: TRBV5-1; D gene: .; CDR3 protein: CASSSAPQETQYF; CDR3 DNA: TGCGCCAGCAGCTCGGCCCCCCAAGAGACCCAGTACTTC
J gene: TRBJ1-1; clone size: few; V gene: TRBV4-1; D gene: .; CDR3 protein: CASSQDDWGIAFF; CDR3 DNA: TGCGCCAGCAGCCAAGACGACTGGGGAATTGCTTTCTTT
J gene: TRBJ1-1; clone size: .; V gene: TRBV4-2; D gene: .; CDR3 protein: CASSPTTRVSMNTEAFF; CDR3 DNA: TGTGCCAGCAGCCCAACTACAAGGGTGAGCATGAACACTGAAGCTTTCTTT
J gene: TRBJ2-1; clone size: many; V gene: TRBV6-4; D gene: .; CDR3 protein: CASSEGAVGGYNEQFF; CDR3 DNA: TGTGCCAGCAGTGAGGGAGCCGTTGGGGGCTACAATGAGCAGTTCTTC
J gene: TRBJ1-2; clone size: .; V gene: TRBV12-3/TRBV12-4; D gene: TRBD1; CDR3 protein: CASSPFQGERAGGGIYGYTF; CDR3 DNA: TGTGCCAGCAGTCCCTTTCAAGGCGAGAGAGCAGGGGGCGGTATTTATGGCTACACCTTC
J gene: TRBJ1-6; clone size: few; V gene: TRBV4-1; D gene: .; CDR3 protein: CASSQVGSSYNSPLHF; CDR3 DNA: TGCGCCAGCAGCCAAGTGGGGAGCTCCTATAATTCACCCCTCCACTTT
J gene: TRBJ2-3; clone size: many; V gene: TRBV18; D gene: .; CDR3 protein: CASSPIAASTDTQYF; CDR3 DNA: TGTGCCAGCTCACCAATTGCGGCAAGCACAGATACGCAGTATTTT
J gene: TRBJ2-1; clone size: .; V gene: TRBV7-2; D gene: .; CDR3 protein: CASTPRTANEQFF; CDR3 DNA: TGTGCCAGCACCCCTAGAACGGCCAATGAGCAGTTCTTC
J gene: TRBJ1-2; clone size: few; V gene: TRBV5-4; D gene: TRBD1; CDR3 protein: CASSLNRGNYGYTF; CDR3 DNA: TGTGCCAGCAGTCTCAACAGGGGGAACTATGGCTACACCTTC
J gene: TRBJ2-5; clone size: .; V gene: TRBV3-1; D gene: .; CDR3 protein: CASSHGNSRARGGPHGTQYF; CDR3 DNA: TGTGCCAGCAGTCATGGGAATAGCAGGGCGAGAGGAGGTCCCCACGGGACCCAGTACTTC
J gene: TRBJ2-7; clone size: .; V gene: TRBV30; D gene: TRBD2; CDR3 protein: CAWSSRTSGGAIRYEQYF; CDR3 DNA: TGTGCCTGGAGCTCCAGGACTAGCGGGGGGGCCATACGGTACGAGCAGTACTTC
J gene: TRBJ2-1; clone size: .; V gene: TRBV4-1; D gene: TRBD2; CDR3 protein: CASSQVSGRASNEQFF; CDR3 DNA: TGCGCCAGCAGCCAAGTTAGCGGGAGGGCTTCCAATGAGCAGTTCTTC
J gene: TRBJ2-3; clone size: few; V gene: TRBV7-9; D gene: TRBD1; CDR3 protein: CASSFRPGQTTDTQYF; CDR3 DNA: TGTGCCAGCAGCTTCCGCCCGGGACAGACCACAGATACGCAGTATTTT
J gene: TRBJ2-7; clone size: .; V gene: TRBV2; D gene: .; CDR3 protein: CASSEYGGSSYEQYF; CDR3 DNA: TGTGCCAGCAGTGAATATGGGGGTAGCTCCTACGAGCAGTACTTC
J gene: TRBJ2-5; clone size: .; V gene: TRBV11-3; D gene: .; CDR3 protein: CASSFFYLETQYF; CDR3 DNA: TGTGCCAGCAGCTTTTTTTATTTGGAGACCCAGTACTTC
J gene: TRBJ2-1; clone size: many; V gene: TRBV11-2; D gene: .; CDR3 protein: CASSSTGSSYNEQFF; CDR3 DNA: TGTGCCAGCAGCTCTACAGGGAGCTCCTACAATGAGCAGTTCTTC